There are a few counts of the clone carrying this T cell receptor beta chain. What it binds is not known. Unique molecular identifiers were attached to individual cDNA molecules. MiXCR was run by TCRdb on the 5' RACE reads, yielding one entry per CDR3 protein. This repertoire shows more than 85,000 distinct CDR3 sequences, around 13% found once; its top ten account for approximately 6%. The data were obtained in a study of early T cells in non-severe SARS-CoV-2 infection. Whole-study results and caveats: Matching with VDJdb favored anti-spike CD8 responses (missing private and CD4 specificities).

The CDR3 length is 19 residues. Trimming removed 3 bases from V and 0 bases from J, with 24 bases in between. Germline loops: CDR1 SEHNR, CDR2 FQNEAQ (reference sequence). The receptor's source is an adult who was a healthcare worker with PCR-confirmed SARS-CoV-2 infection or an uninfected control (not recorded which). The sequencing sample was made of whole blood. This rearrangement joins TRBV7-9 to TRBJ2-7; D is perhaps TRBD1 (6 bases). The CDR3 spells CASSFHTGTTGSSSYEQYF. CDR3 DNA sequence: TGTGCCAGCAGCTTTCATACAGGGACAACGGGCTCTAGCTCCTACGAGCAGTACTTC.